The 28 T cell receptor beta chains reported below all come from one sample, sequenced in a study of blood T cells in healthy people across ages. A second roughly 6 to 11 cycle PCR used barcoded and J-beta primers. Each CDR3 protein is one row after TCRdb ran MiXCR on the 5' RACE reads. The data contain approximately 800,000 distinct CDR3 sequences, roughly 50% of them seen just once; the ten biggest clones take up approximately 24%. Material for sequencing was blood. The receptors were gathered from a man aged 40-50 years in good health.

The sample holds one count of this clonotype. CDR3 amino acids: CASSAQGNSYEQYF. The CDR3 DNA is TGTGCCAGCAGTGCTCAGGGGAACTCCTACGAGCAGTACTTC. The rearrangement uses TRBV25-1 and TRBJ2-7; tentative D call: TRBD1 (6 bases). CDR3 length: 14 residues. Trimming pared 4 bases from V and 0 bases from J, leaving 10 bases between. The germline V gene encodes CDR1 MGHDK and CDR2 SYGVNS.

The CDR3 nucleotides are TGCAGTGCTAGACGGCGGGGTGGATATAGCAATCAGCCCCAGCATTTT. This gives the protein CSARRRGGYSNQPQHF. V gene TRBV20-1 combines with J gene TRBJ1-5; D ambiguous. The CDR3 runs 16 residues. CDR1 and CDR2 (germline): DFQATT, SNEGSKA (reference sequence). Trimming took 2 bases from V and 0 from J, leaving 14 bases between them.

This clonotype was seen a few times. CDR3 nucleotide sequence: TGTGCCAGCAGGATCGGGACAGGAAACAATCAGCCCCAGCATTTT. It is translated as CASRIGTGNNQPQHF. The chain combines TRBV12-3 or TRBV12-4 with TRBJ1-5; 8 positions match TRBD1. V lost 6 bases to trimming and J lost 3 bases; unmatched junction nucleotides: 7. This CDR3 is 15 amino acids long.

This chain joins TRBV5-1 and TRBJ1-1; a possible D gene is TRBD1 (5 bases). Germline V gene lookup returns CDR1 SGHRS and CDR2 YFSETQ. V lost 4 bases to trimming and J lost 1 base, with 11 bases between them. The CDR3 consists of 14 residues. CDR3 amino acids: CASSGDPQNTEAFF. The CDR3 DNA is TGCGCCAGCAGCGGGGACCCCCAGAACACTGAAGCTTTCTTT.

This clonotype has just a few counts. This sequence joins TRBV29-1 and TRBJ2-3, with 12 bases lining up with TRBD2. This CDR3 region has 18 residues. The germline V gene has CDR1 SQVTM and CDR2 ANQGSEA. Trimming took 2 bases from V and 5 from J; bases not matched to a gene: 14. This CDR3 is CSVEFGRLAGGQVDTQYF. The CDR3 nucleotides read TGCAGCGTTGAATTTGGGCGGCTAGCGGGAGGGCAAGTAGATACGCAGTATTTT.

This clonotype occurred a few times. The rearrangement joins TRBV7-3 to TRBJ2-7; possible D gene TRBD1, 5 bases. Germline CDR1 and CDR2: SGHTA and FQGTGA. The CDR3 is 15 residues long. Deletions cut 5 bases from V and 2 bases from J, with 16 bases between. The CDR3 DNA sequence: TGTGCCAGCAGCCTCAGCTCAGGGATCCCCTACGAGCAGTACTTC. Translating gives CASSLSSGIPYEQYF.

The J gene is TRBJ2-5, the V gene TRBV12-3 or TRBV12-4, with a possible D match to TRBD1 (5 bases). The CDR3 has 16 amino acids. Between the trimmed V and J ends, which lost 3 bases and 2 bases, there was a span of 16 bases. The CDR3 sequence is CASSLGLVAWQETQYF. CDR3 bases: TGTGCCAGCAGTTTGGGGCTAGTGGCGTGGCAAGAGACCCAGTACTTC.

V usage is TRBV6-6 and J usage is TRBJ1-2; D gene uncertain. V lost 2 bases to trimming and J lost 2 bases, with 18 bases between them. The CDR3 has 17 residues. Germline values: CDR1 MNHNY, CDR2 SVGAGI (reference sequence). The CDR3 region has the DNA TGTGCCAGCAGTTACCGCACGAGGACCGCTGGAAACTATGGCTACACCTTC. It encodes CASSYRTRTAGNYGYTF.

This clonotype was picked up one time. This CDR3 reads CASSQGQGSLAGQGEQYF. As DNA, the CDR3 is TGTGCCAGCAGCCAGGGACAGGGATCCCTAGCGGGCCAGGGGGAGCAGTACTTC. This chain links TRBV14 with TRBJ2-7; D might be TRBD1 (9 bases). The CDR3 consists of 18 residues. V gave up 3 bases and J gave up 7 bases, with 28 bases separating them. Germline V gene lookup returns CDR1 SGHDN and CDR2 FVKESK.

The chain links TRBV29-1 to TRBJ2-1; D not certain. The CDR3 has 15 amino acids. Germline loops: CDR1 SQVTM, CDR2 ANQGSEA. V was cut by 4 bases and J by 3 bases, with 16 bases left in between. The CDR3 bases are TGCAGCGTTGGCCTCGGACGGCTCTACTACAATGAGCAGTTCTTC. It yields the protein CSVGLGRLYYNEQFF.

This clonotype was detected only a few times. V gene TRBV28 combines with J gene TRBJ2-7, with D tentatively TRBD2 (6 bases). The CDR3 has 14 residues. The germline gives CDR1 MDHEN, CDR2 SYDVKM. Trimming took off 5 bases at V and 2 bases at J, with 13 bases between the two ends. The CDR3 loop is CASSVGSPTYEQYF. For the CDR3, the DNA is TGTGCCAGCAGTGTCGGGAGCCCGACCTACGAGCAGTACTTC.

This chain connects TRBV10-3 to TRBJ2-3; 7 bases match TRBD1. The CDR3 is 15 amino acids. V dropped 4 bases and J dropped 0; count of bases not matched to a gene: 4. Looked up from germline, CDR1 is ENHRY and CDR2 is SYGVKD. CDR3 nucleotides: TGTGCCATCAGTGCGGGACAGACTAGCACAGATACGCAGTATTTT. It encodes CAISAGQTSTDTQYF.

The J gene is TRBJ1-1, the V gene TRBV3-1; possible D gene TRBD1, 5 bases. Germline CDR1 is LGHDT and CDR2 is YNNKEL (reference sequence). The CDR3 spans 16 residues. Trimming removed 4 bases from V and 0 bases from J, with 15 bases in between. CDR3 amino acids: CASSPRSEDMNTEAFF. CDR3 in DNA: TGTGCCAGCAGCCCCCGTTCCGAGGACATGAACACTGAAGCTTTCTTT.

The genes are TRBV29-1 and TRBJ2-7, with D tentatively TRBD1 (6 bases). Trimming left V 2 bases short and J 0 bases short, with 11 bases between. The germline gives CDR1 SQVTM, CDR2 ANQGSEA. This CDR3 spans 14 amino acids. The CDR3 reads CSVEIRGASYEQYF. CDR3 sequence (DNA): TGCAGCGTTGAAATCAGGGGCGCCTCCTACGAGCAGTACTTC.

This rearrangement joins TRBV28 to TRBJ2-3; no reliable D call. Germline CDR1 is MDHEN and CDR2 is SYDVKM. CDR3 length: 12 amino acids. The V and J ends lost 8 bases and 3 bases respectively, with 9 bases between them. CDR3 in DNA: TGTGCCAGCGGAACCCAGACAGATACGCAGTATTTT. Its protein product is CASGTQTDTQYF.

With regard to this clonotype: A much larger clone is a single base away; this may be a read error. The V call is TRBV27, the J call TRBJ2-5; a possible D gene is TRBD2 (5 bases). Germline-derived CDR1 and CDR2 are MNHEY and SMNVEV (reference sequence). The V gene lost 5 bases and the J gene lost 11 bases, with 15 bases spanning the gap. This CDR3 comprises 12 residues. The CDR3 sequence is CASSVIGNEQYF. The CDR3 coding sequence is TGTGCCAGCAGTGTTATCGGGAATGAGCAGTACTTC.

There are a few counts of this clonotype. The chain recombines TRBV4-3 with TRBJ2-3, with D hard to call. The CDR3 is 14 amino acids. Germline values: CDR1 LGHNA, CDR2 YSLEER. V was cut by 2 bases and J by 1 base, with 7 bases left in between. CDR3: CASSQFGRTDTQYF. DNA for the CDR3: TGCGCCAGCAGCCAATTCGGGCGCACAGATACGCAGTATTTT.

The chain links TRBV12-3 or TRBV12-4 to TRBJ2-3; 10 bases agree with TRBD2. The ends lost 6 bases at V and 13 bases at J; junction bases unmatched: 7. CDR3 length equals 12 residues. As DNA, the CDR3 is TGTGCCAGCAGGAGAGCGGGGGGGCTAGAGTATTTT. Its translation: CASRRAGGLEYF.

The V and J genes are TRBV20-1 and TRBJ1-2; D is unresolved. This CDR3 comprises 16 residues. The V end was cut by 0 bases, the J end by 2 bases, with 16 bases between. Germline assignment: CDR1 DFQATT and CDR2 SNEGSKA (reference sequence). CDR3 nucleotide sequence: TGCAGTGCTAGAGATATCACCTTTGTACAGAACTATGGCTACACCTTC. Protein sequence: CSARDITFVQNYGYTF.

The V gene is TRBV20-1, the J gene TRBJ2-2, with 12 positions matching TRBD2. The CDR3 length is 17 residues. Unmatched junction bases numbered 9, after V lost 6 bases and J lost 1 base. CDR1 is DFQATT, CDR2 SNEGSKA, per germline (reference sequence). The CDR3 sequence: CSATGASGRGNTGELFF. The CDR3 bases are TGCAGTGCCACGGGGGCTAGCGGGAGGGGGAACACCGGGGAGCTGTTTTTT.

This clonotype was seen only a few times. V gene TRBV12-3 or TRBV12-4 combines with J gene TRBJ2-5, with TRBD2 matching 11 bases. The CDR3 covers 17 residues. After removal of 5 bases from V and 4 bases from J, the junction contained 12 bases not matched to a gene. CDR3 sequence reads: CASSRRRLLAGAETQYF. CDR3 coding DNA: TGTGCCAGCAGTCGAAGGCGCCTACTAGCGGGGGCAGAGACCCAGTACTTC.

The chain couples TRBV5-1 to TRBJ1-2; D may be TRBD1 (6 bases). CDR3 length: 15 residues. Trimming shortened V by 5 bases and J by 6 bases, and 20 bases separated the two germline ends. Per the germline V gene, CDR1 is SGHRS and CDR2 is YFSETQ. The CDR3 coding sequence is TGCGCCAGCAGTTGGGTAACAACCGGGACAAATGGCTACACCTTC. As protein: CASSWVTTGTNGYTF. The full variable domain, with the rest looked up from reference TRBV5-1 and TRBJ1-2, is KAGVTQTPRYLIKTRGQQVTLSCSPISGHRSVSWYQQTPGQGLQFLFEYFSETQRNKGNFPGRFSGRQFSNSRSEMNVSTLELGDSALYLCASSWVTTGTNGYTFGSGTRLTVV.

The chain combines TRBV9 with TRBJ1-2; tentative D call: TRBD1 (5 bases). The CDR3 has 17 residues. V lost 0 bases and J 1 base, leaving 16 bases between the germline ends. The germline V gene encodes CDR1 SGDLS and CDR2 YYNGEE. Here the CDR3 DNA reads TGTGCCAGCAGCGTAGAATCGCGGGACGGACTTAACTATGGCTACACCTTC. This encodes CASSVESRDGLNYGYTF. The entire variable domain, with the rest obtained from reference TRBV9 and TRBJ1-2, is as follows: DSGVTQTPKHLITATGQRVTLRCSPRSGDLSVYWYQQSLDQGLQFLIQYYNGEERAKGNILERFSAQQFPDLHSELNLSSLELGDSALYFCASSVESRDGLNYGYTFGSGTRLTVV.

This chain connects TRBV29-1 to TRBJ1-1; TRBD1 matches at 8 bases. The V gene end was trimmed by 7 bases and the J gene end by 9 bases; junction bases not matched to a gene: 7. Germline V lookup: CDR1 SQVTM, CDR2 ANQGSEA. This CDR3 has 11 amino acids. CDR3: CSAGTGNKAFF. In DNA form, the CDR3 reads TGCAGCGCTGGGACAGGTAACAAAGCTTTCTTT. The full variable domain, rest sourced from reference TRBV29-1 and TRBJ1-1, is SAVISQKPSRDICQRGTSLTIQCQVDSQVTMMFWYRQQPGQSLTLIATANQGSEATYESGFVIDKFPISRPNLTFSTLTVSNMSPEDSSIYLCSAGTGNKAFFGQGTRLTVV.

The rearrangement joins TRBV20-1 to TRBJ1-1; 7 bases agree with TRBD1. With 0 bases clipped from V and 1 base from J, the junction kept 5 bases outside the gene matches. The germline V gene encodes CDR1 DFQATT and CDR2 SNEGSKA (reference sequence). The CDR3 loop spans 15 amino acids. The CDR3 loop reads CSARDPDRANTEAFF. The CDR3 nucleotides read TGCAGTGCTAGAGATCCTGACAGGGCGAACACTGAAGCTTTCTTT.

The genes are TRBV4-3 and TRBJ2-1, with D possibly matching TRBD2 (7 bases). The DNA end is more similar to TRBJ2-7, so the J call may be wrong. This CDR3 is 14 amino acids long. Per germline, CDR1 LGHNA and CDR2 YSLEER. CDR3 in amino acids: CASSQRGGGSEQYF. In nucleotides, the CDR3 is TGCGCCAGCAGCCAAAGAGGGGGGGGCAGTGAGCAGTACTTC.

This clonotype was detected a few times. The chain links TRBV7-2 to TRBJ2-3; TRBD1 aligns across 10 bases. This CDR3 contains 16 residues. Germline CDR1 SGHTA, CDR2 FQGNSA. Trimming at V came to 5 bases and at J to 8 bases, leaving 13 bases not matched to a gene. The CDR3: CASSPPGTGDRATQYF. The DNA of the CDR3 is TGTGCCAGCAGCCCCCCCGGGACAGGGGATAGGGCTACGCAGTATTTT.

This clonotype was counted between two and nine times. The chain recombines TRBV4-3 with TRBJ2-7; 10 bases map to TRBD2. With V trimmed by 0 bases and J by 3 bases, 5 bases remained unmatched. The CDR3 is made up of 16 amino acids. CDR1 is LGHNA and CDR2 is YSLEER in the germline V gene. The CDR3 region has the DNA TGCGCCAGCAGCCAAGAACAGGGACTAGCGAACTACGAGCAGTACTTC. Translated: CASSQEQGLANYEQYF.